This T cell receptor beta chain is drawn from a study of T-cell reconstitution after alpha-beta-depleted transplantation in children. Preparation of the TCRbeta library was carried out with unique molecular identifiers. One entry per CDR3 protein, called by TCRdb with MiXCR from the PCR reads. This sample has hundreds of thousands of distinct CDR3 sequences, with around 16% found just once. J gave up 8 bases and V 6 bases, and 16 bases lay outside the gene matches. Germline V gene lookup returns CDR1 DFQATT and CDR2 SNEGSKA (reference sequence). The CDR3 sequence is 16 residues long. This TCR came from a human donor who donated a stem cell graft to a child with acute myeloid leukemia. This chain joins TRBV20-1 and TRBJ2-1, with 10 bases matching TRBD1. Sequenced here: PBMCs from the stem cell graft donor, sampled from the stem cell graft. The CDR3 DNA sequence: TGCAGTGCGGGAAACACCGGGACAGGGGACATGGATGAGCAGTTCTTC. Amino acid sequence: CSAGNTGTGDMDEQFF.